These 27 T cell receptor beta chains came from one sample sequenced in a study of cytotoxic CD8 clonotypes in ibrutinib-treated CLL. This table comes from immunoSEQ multiplex PCR, and its TCRdb copy is limited to in-frame clones, with some not included. The sample lists 150,000 to 200,000 clones, 72% occurring once. Material: PBMCs, obtained after 24 months of ibrutinib treatment. These receptors all stem from a human donor with chronic lymphocytic leukemia.

V usage is TRBV6-4 and J usage is TRBJ2-2; D possibly corresponds to TRBD1 (6 bases). The CDR3 has 14 amino acids. Deletions cut 5 bases from V and 3 bases from J, with 10 bases between. Germline V lookup: CDR1 MRHNA, CDR2 SNTAGT. The CDR3 protein is CASSSSGDTGELFF. In DNA form, the CDR3 reads TGTGCCAGCAGTTCTTCAGGGGACACCGGGGAGCTGTTTTTT.

This chain links TRBV6-1 with TRBJ1-1, with D possibly being TRBD1 (5 bases). Germline CDR1 is MNHNS and CDR2 is SASEGT. Trimming cost V 8 bases and J 1 base, with 8 bases left between them. CDR3 length equals 12 residues. The CDR3: CASGHPNTEAFF. The DNA of the CDR3 is TGTGCCAGCGGACACCCGAACACTGAAGCTTTCTTT.

The chain couples TRBV7-9 to TRBJ1-5; 8 bases line up with TRBD1. This CDR3 has 13 residues. Losses at the gene ends were 5 bases for V and 5 bases for J; bases not matched to a gene: 2. CDR1 is SEHNR, CDR2 FQNEAQ, per germline (reference sequence). The CDR3 sequence: CASSVDRDQPQHF. As DNA, the CDR3 is TGTGCCAGCAGCGTGGACAGGGATCAGCCCCAGCATTTT.

This clone was counted only a few times. The chain links TRBV5-6 to TRBJ1-2, with D uncertain. V was shortened by 4 bases and J by 2 bases, with 6 bases between the two germline ends. The germline V gene has CDR1 SGHDT and CDR2 YYEEEE. This CDR3 region has 12 residues. The CDR3 nucleotides read TGTGCCAGCAGCCAATACAACTATGGCTACACCTTC. This encodes CASSQYNYGYTF.

The chain uses TRBV27 and TRBJ2-3; no reliable D call. This CDR3 is built from 13 residues. From germline, CDR1 is MNHEY and CDR2 SMNVEV (reference sequence). The V and J ends lost 8 bases and 4 bases respectively, with 13 bases between them. CDR3 coding DNA: TGTGCCAGCGTATTAAGGGTCTCAGATACGCAGTATTTT. Translation: CASVLRVSDTQYF.

The rearrangement uses TRBV7-2 and TRBJ1-2; maybe TRBD1 (5 bases). The ends were cut back, 3 bases at V and 7 bases at J, with 12 bases in the middle. Germline V gives CDR1 SGHTA, CDR2 FQGNSA. CDR3 length equals 13 residues. This chain's CDR3 is CASSLWGTGGYTF. The CDR3 DNA follows: TGTGCCAGCAGCTTGTGGGGGACGGGTGGCTACACCTTC.

This clone was detected once. The same CDR3 is also encoded by other DNA sequences in this sample. CDR3 sequence reads: CASSIGGGGYTF. The CDR3 nucleotides read TGTGCCAGTAGTATCGGGGGGGGTGGCTACACCTTC. J is TRBJ1-2 and V is TRBV19; maybe TRBD1 (5 bases). This CDR3 spans 12 amino acids. V lost 3 bases and J lost 7, with 9 bases in between. The germline gives CDR1 LNHDA, CDR2 SQIVND (reference sequence).

This clone has just a few counts. The J gene is TRBJ1-2, the V gene TRBV5-6; no definite D call. The CDR3 loop spans 16 amino acids. With 5 bases removed from V and 7 bases from J, the gap between germline ends came to 24 bases. Germline V gene lookup returns CDR1 SGHDT and CDR2 YYEEEE. The CDR3 spells CASSKDTRTRRGGYTF. In DNA form, the CDR3 reads TGTGCCAGCAGTAAAGACACCAGAACAAGGAGAGGTGGCTACACCTTC. The full variable domain, rest sourced from reference TRBV5-6 and TRBJ1-2, is DAGVTQSPTHLIKTRGQQVTLRCSPKSGHDTVSWYQQALGQGPQFIFQYYEEEERQRGNFPDRFSGHQFPNYSSELNVNALLLGDSALYLCASSKDTRTRRGGYTFGSGTRLTVV.

The chain combines TRBV6-6 with TRBJ1-3; D unresolved. Germline loops: CDR1 MNHNY, CDR2 SVGAGI (reference sequence). This CDR3 region has 15 residues. V lost 2 bases and J 4 bases, leaving 12 bases between the germline ends. CDR3 protein: CASSYRLLPGNTIYF. The CDR3 nucleotides read TGTGCCAGCAGTTACCGGCTTCTTCCGGGAAACACCATATATTTT.

This chain uses TRBV6-5 with TRBJ2-3; 7 bases fit TRBD1. The CDR3 spans 15 residues. CDR1 MNHEY and CDR2 SVGAGI come from the germline V gene. Losses at the gene ends were 4 bases for V and 0 bases for J; bases not matched to a gene: 4. In DNA form, the CDR3 reads TGTGCCAGCAGTTTGGACAGGTCTAGCACAGATACGCAGTATTTT. Its protein is CASSLDRSSTDTQYF.

The genes are TRBV6-1 and TRBJ1-5; the D is unclear. Between the trimmed V and J ends, which lost 2 bases and 3 bases, there was a span of 11 bases. The CDR3 is made up of 15 amino acids. Looked up from germline, CDR1 is MNHNS and CDR2 is SASEGT. The CDR3: CASSERGYNNQPQHF. CDR3 nucleotide sequence: TGTGCCAGCAGTGAAAGAGGGTACAACAATCAGCCCCAGCATTTT.

The chain joins TRBV7-8 to TRBJ2-7; D gene uncertain. Germline assignment: CDR1 SGHVS and CDR2 FQNEAQ. V lost 1 base, J lost 3 bases, and 10 bases lay in between. This CDR3 has 14 amino acids. The CDR3 protein is CASSLEFQVYEQYF. In nucleotides, the CDR3 is TGTGCCAGCAGCTTAGAGTTCCAAGTCTACGAGCAGTACTTC.

This chain uses TRBV5-1 with TRBJ2-1; D gene unclear. Germline CDR1 is SGHRS and CDR2 is YFSETQ. With 0 bases removed from V and 10 bases from J, the gap between germline ends came to 14 bases. The CDR3 is made up of 14 amino acids. CDR3 protein: CASSLESVRLEQFF. CDR3 sequence (DNA): TGCGCCAGCAGCTTGGAAAGTGTTCGATTGGAGCAGTTCTTC.

In its sample, this clone was seen a few times. This chain connects TRBV10-1 to TRBJ2-6; the D gene is possibly TRBD1 (6 bases). The germline gives CDR1 WNHNN, CDR2 SYGVQD (reference sequence). CDR3 length equals 15 residues. V lost 4 bases and J lost 0, with 7 bases in between. CDR3 region: CASSVQGSGANVLTF. CDR3 DNA sequence: TGCGCCAGCAGTGTACAGGGCTCTGGGGCCAACGTCCTGACTTTC.

This clone was seen only once. The chain is built from TRBV5-1 and TRBJ2-3; 9 bases are a match to TRBD2. The germline V gene encodes CDR1 SGHRS and CDR2 YFSETQ. With V trimmed by 2 bases and J by 6 bases, 4 bases remained unmatched. The CDR3 is 14 amino acids. For the CDR3, the DNA is TGCGCCAGCAGCTTTAGCGCGGGAGGGGATACGCAGTATTTT. Translating it yields CASSFSAGGDTQYF.

The rearrangement joins TRBV27 to TRBJ2-7; TRBD2 is a possible D gene (6 bases). The V gene lost 5 bases and the J gene lost 3 bases, with 20 bases spanning the gap. Per the germline V gene, CDR1 is MNHEY and CDR2 is SMNVEV (reference sequence). This CDR3 is built from 16 residues. CDR3 sequence reads: CASSPWLGGVGYEQYF. The DNA for the CDR3 is TGTGCCAGCAGTCCCTGGTTGGGGGGAGTGGGCTACGAGCAGTACTTC.

The chain uses TRBV5-1 and TRBJ2-1; 10 nucleotides line up with TRBD1. The CDR3 has 14 residues. The germline CDR1 and CDR2 sequences are SGHRS and YFSETQ. Losses at the gene ends were 7 bases for V and 5 bases for J; bases not matched to a gene: 6. The CDR3 loop is CASGTGTGDNEQFF. CDR3 DNA: TGCGCCAGCGGGACCGGGACAGGGGACAATGAGCAGTTCTTC.

CDR3 bases: TGTGCCAGCAGCCCCCGGACAGGTTGGTACAATGAGCAGTTCTTC. It encodes CASSPRTGWYNEQFF. V is TRBV7-3 and J is TRBJ2-1; 7 nucleotides align to TRBD1. From germline, CDR1 is SGHTA and CDR2 FQGTGA. The junction had 8 bases not matched to a gene; V was cut back by 5 bases and J by 4 bases. The CDR3 length is 15 residues.

The gene calls are TRBV7-3 and TRBJ2-7; 14 bases line up with TRBD2. The CDR3 has 14 residues. Per germline, CDR1 SGHTA and CDR2 FQGTGA. The V segment lost 5 bases and the J segment 6 bases; nucleotides outside the gene matches: 3. CDR3 in DNA: TGTGCCAGCAGCCCCGGGACTAGCGGGAGCGAGCAGTACTTC. It is translated as CASSPGTSGSEQYF.

This chain links TRBV14 with TRBJ1-4, with a weak D call TRBD1 (5 bases). The CDR3 has 14 residues. From germline, CDR1 is SGHDN and CDR2 FVKESK. V was pared by 7 bases and J by 8 bases, with 17 bases between. CDR3 nucleotides: TGTGCCAGCAACCCGCAGGGCACTGGCGAAAAACTGTTTTTT. Translated, it gives CASNPQGTGEKLFF. The entire variable domain, with the rest obtained from reference TRBV14 and TRBJ1-4, is as follows: EAGVTQFPSHSVIEKGQTVTLRCDPISGHDNLYWYRRVMGKEIKFLLHFVKESKQDESGMPNNRFLAERTGGTYSTLKVQPAELEDSGVYFCASNPQGTGEKLFFGSGTQLSVL.

The chain joins TRBV5-4 to TRBJ2-7; 8 positions match TRBD1. The CDR3 length is 14 residues. The V gene's germline CDR1 is SGHNT and CDR2 YYREEE (reference sequence). Germline trimming cut 0 bases from V and 4 bases from J; bases unmatched to any gene: 3. The DNA for the CDR3 is TGTGCCAGCAGCTTGGCAGGGGGCGGGTACGAGCAGTACTTC. It codes for CASSLAGGGYEQYF.

The V call is TRBV29-1, the J call TRBJ1-1; a weak D match, TRBD1 (5 bases). Looked up from germline, CDR1 is SQVTM and CDR2 is ANQGSEA. The CDR3 has 13 residues. V lost 4 bases and J 0 bases, leaving 9 bases between the germline ends. The CDR3 reads CSVVARVNTEAFF. CDR3 in DNA: TGCAGCGTTGTGGCCAGGGTGAACACTGAAGCTTTCTTT.

The rearrangement links TRBV19 to TRBJ1-5; TRBD1 aligns across 9 bases. Trimming at V came to 5 bases and at J to 4 bases, leaving 9 bases not matched to a gene. Per germline, CDR1 LNHDA and CDR2 SQIVND (reference sequence). The length of the CDR3 is 16 residues. CDR3 loop: CASSETGGLRNQPQHF. CDR3 coding DNA: TGTGCCAGTAGTGAAACAGGGGGCTTAAGAAATCAGCCCCAGCATTTT.

The genes are TRBV11-2 and TRBJ2-2, with a possible D match to TRBD1 (6 bases). V was cut by 5 bases and J by 6 bases, with 22 bases left in between. CDR1 is SGHAT, CDR2 FQNNGV, per germline. The CDR3 runs 17 residues. The CDR3 nucleotides read TGTGCCAGCAGCCCCCGGGGTGGGGGCCCCGTCTCCGGGGAGCTGTTTTTT. Amino acid sequence: CASSPRGGGPVSGELFF.

The V and J genes are TRBV9 and TRBJ1-3; D is ambiguous. Germline loops: CDR1 SGDLS, CDR2 YYNGEE. Trimming took off 4 bases at V and 2 bases at J, with 13 bases between the two ends. This CDR3 contains 15 residues. CDR3 protein: CASSWERVPGNTIYF. The CDR3 bases are TGTGCCAGCAGCTGGGAGAGGGTGCCTGGAAACACCATATATTTT.

The chain couples TRBV9 to TRBJ2-3; a possible D gene is TRBD1 (7 bases). Germline V CDR1 and CDR2: SGDLS, YYNGEE. The ends were cut back, 3 bases at V and 7 bases at J, with 9 bases in the middle. This CDR3 is built from 12 residues. For the CDR3, the DNA is TGTGCCAGCAGCGCAGGGGGGAATACGCAGTATTTT. Translation: CASSAGGNTQYF.

V is TRBV5-4 and J is TRBJ2-7, with D unresolved. Deletions cut 5 bases from V and 2 bases from J, with 8 bases between. The CDR3 is made up of 12 amino acids. Germline lookup yields CDR1 SGHNT and CDR2 YYREEE (reference sequence). CDR3 protein: CASSSNPYEQYF. The DNA of the CDR3 is TGTGCCAGCAGTTCGAACCCCTACGAGCAGTACTTC.